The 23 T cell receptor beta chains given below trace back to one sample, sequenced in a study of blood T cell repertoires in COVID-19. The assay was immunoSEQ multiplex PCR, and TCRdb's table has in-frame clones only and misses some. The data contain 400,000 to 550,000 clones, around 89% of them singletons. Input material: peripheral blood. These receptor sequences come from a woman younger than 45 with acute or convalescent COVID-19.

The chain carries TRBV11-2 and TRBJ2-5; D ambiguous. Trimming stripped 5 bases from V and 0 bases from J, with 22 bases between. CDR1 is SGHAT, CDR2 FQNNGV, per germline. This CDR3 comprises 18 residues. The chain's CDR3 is CASSAADVSHGYQETQYF. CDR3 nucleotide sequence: TGTGCCAGCAGCGCAGCAGATGTCTCCCACGGGTACCAAGAGACCCAGTACTTC.

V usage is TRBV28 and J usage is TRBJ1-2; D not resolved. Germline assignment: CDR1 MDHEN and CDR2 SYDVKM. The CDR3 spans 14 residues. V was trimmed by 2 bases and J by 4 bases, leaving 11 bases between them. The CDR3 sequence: CASSLGRRIYGYTF. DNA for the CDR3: TGTGCCAGCAGTTTAGGAAGGCGGATCTATGGCTACACCTTC.

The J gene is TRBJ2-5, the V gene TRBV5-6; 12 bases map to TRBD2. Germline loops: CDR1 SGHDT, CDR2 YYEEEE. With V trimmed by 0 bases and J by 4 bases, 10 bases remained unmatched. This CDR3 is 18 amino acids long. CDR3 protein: CASSLGLAGGPIGETQYF. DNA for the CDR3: TGTGCCAGCAGCTTGGGTCTAGCGGGGGGGCCTATTGGAGAGACCCAGTACTTC.

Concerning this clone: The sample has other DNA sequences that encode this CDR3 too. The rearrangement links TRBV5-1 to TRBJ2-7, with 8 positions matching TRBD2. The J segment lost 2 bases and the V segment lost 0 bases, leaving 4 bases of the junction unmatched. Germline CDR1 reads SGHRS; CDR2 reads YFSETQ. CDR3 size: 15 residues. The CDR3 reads CASSLGSGATYEQYF. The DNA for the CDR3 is TGCGCCAGCAGCTTGGGTAGCGGGGCAACCTACGAGCAGTACTTC.

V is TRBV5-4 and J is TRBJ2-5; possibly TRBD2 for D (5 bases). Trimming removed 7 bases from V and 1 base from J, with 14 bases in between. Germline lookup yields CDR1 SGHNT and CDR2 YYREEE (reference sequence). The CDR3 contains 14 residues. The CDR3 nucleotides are TGTGCCAGCCGGAAACTAGGGTTCCAAGAGACCCAGTACTTC. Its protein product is CASRKLGFQETQYF.

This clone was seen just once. The CDR3 loop is CASSGTGTGYGYTF. The CDR3 DNA reads as TGTGCCAGCAGCGGAACCGGGACAGGCTATGGCTACACCTTC. The chain couples TRBV9 to TRBJ1-2; TRBD1 matches at 8 bases. Germline V gene lookup returns CDR1 SGDLS and CDR2 YYNGEE. V was clipped by 3 bases and J by 4 bases; unmatched bases: 5. The CDR3 runs to 14 residues.

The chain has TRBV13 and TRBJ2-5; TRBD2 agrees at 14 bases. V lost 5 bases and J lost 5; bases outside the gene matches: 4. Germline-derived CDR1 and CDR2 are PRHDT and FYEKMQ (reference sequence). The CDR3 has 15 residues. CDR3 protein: CASSTTSGGAETQYF. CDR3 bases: TGTGCCAGCAGCACGACTAGCGGGGGGGCGGAGACCCAGTACTTC.

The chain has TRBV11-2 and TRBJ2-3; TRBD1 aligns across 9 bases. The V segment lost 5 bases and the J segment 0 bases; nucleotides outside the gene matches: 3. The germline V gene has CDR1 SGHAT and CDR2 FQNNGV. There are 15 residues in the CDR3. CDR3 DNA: TGTGCCAGCAGCAGACAGGGGGGTAGCACAGATACGCAGTATTTT. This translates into CASSRQGGSTDTQYF.

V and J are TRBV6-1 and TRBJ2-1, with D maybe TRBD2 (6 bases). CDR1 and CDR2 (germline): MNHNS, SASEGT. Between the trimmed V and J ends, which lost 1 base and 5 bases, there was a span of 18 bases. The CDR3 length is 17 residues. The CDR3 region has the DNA TGTGCCAGCAGTGAAGACTGGGTGGGGGGTTTGAACAATGAGCAGTTCTTC. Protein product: CASSEDWVGGLNNEQFF.

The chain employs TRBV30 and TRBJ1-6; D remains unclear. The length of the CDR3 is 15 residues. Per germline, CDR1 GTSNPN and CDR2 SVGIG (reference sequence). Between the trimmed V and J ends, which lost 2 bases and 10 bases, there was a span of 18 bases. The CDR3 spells CAWSRRASRESPLHF. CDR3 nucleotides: TGTGCCTGGAGTCGGAGGGCCTCCCGAGAGTCACCCCTCCACTTT.

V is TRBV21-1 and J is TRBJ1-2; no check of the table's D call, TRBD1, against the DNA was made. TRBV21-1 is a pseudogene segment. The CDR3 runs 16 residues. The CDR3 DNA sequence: TGTGCCAGCAGCCACGAACGGCAGACACCTTCTCGTGGCTACACCTTC. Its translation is CASSHERQTPSRGYTF.

CDR3 coding DNA: TGCAGCGTTAAGCAGGGTACCGGGAATGAAAAACTGTTTTTT. Translation gives CSVKQGTGNEKLFF. V usage is TRBV29-1 and J usage is TRBJ1-4; tentatively, D is TRBD1 (5 bases). Per the germline V gene, CDR1 is SQVTM and CDR2 is ANQGSEA. V was cut by 5 bases and J by 5 bases, with 15 bases left in between. The CDR3 consists of 14 residues.

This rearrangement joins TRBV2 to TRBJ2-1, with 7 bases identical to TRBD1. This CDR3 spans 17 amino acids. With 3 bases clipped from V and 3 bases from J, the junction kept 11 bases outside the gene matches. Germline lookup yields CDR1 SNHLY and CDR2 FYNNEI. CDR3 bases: TGTGCCAGCAGTGATGGGGCAGACAGGGCAAGCTACAATGAGCAGTTCTTC. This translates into CASSDGADRASYNEQFF.

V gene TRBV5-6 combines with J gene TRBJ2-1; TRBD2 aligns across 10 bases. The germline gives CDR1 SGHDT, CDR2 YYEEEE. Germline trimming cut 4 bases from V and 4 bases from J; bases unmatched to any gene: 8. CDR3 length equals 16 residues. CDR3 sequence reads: CASSLSSGGAYNEQFF. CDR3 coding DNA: TGTGCCAGCAGCCTCTCTAGCGGGGGCGCATACAATGAGCAGTTCTTC.

The CDR3 DNA follows: TGTGCCAGCTCACCGGCCCAGGATCAGCCCCAGCATTTT. Its protein product is CASSPAQDQPQHF. The chain employs TRBV18 and TRBJ1-5, with D uncertain. CDR1 KGHSH and CDR2 LQKENI come from the germline V gene. The CDR3 has 13 residues. Trimming pared 3 bases from V and 5 bases from J, leaving 8 bases between. The full variable domain, completed using reference TRBV18 and TRBJ1-5, is NAGVMQNPRHLVRRRGQEARLRCSPMKGHSHVYWYRQLPEEGLKFMVYLQKENIIDESGMPKERFSAEFPKEGPSILRIQQVVRGDSAAYFCASSPAQDQPQHFGDGTRLSIL.

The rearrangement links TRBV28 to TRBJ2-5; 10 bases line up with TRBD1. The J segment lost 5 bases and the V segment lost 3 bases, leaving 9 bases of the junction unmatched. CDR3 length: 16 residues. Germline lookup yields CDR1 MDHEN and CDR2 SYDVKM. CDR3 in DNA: TGTGCCAGCAGTTTCCCGCCGGGACAGGGGTGGGAGACCCAGTACTTC. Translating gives CASSFPPGQGWETQYF.

This chain's CDR3 is CAWSVLKAGNTIYF. CDR3 sequence (DNA): TGTGCCTGGAGTGTACTAAAGGCTGGAAACACCATATATTTT. The chain links TRBV30 to TRBJ1-3; no firm D call. The CDR3 loop spans 14 amino acids. Germline V gene lookup returns CDR1 GTSNPN and CDR2 SVGIG (reference sequence). V lost 0 bases, J lost 2 bases, and 8 bases lay in between.

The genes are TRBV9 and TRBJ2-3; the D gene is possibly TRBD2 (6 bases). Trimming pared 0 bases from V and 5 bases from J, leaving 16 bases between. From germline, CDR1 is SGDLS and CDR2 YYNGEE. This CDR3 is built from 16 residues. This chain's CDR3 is CASSVGGGADRDTQYF. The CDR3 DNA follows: TGTGCCAGCAGCGTAGGTGGAGGGGCTGACAGAGATACGCAGTATTTT.

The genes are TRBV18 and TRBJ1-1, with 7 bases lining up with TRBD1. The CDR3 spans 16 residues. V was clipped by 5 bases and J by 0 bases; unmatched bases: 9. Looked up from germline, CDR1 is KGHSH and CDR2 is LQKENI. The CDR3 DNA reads TGTGCCAGCTCATACGGGACAGAACAACTGAACACTGAAGCTTTCTTT. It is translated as CASSYGTEQLNTEAFF.

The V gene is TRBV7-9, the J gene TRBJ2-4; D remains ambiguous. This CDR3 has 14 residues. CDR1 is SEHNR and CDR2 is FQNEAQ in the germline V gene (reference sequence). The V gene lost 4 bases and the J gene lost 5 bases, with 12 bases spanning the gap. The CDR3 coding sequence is TGTGCCAGCAGCTCGCATTACACAGAAAACATTCAGTACTTC. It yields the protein CASSSHYTENIQYF.

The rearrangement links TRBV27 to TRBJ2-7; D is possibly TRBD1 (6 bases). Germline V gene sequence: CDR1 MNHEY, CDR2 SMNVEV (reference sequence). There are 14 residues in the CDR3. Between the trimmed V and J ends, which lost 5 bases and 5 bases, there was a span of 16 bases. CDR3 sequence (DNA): TGTGCCAGCAGTACCCACGGACAGTTCGACGAGCAGTACTTC. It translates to CASSTHGQFDEQYF.

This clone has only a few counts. CDR3 region: CASSLVASNSPLHF. CDR3 bases: TGTGCCAGCAGCTTAGTAGCGTCGAATTCACCCCTCCACTTT. The rearrangement joins TRBV7-9 to TRBJ1-6; D call uncertain. This CDR3 contains 14 residues. Germline-derived CDR1 and CDR2 are SEHNR and FQNEAQ (reference sequence). V lost 1 base to trimming and J lost 7 bases, with 8 bases between them.

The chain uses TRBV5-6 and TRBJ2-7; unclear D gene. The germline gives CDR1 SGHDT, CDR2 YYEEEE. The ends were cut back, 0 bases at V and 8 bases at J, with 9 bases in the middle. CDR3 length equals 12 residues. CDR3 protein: CASSLDRNKQYF. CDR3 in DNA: TGTGCCAGCAGCTTGGACAGAAACAAGCAGTACTTC.